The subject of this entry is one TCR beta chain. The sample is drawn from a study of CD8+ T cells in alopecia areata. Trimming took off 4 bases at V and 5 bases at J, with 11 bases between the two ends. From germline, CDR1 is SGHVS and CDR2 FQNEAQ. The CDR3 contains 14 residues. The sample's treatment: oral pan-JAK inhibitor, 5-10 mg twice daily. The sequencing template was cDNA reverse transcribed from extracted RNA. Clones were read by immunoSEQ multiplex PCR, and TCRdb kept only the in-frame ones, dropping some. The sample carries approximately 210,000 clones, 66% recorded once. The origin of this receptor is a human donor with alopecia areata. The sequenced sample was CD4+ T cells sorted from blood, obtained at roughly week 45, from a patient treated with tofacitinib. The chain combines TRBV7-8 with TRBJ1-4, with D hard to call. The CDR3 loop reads CASSSDGINEKLFF. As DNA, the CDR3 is TGTGCCAGCAGCTCGGACGGAATAAATGAAAAACTGTTTTTT.